The 18 T cell receptor beta chains below all came from one sample that was sequenced in a study of vaccination effects on CD4 cells after COVID-19. No antigen is known for these receptors. CD4+ T cells specific for antigen were expanded with viral peptide pools by the ViraFEST assay before sequencing. Between days 10 and 11 of culture, CD4+ T cells were separated out. Participants completed two doses of the BNT162b2 or mRNA-1273 vaccine. The table came from immunoSEQ multiplex PCR; TCRdb's copy has only in-frame clones and leaves some out. The repertoire consists of about 59,000 clones, with roughly 80% occurring once and the leading ten covering roughly 2%. The specimen comprised CD4+ T cells from PBMCs cultured with HCoV-OC43 spike peptides, sampled after COVID-19 vaccination. Subset noted: HCoV-OC43 spike overlapping peptide pool stimulation. The receptors were gathered from a human donor who received a COVID-19 vaccine.

This clone was seen a few times. This chain connects TRBV19 to TRBJ1-2, with TRBD1 matching 9 bases. The CDR3 has 14 amino acids. V lost 10 bases, J lost 8 bases, and 14 bases stayed unmatched. Germline-derived CDR1 and CDR2 are LNHDA and SQIVND (reference sequence). CDR3 in amino acids: CATLTRQGVKGYTF. The CDR3 DNA reads as TGTGCCACCCTAACCCGACAGGGGGTAAAGGGCTACACCTTC.

The chain is built from TRBV5-4 and TRBJ1-2; possible D gene TRBD1, 5 bases. V lost 4 bases to trimming and J lost 6 bases, with 13 bases between them. The CDR3 is 13 amino acids. Germline-derived CDR1 and CDR2 are SGHNT and YYREEE (reference sequence). CDR3 DNA sequence: TGTGCCAGCAGCAGGACACCCCAGGATGGCTACACCTTC. As protein: CASSRTPQDGYTF.

This chain links TRBV3-1 (or the pseudogene TRBV3-2) with TRBJ1-4, with D perhaps TRBD1 (5 bases). V dropped 4 bases and J dropped 5 bases, with 11 bases sitting between them. There are 14 residues in the CDR3. The V gene's germline CDR1 is LGHDT and CDR2 YNNKEL (reference sequence). The CDR3 DNA reads TGTGCCAGCAGCCCTGGAGGGGCAAATGAAAAACTGTTTTTT. The encoded protein is CASSPGGANEKLFF.

V is TRBV5-6 and J is TRBJ1-4; no clear D. With 4 bases removed from V and 8 bases from J, the gap between germline ends came to 9 bases. CDR3 size: 12 residues. CDR1 and CDR2 from the germline V gene are SGHDT and YYEEEE. The CDR3 sequence is CASSRREEKLFF. The CDR3, as DNA: TGTGCCAGCAGCCGCCGGGAGGAAAAACTGTTTTTT.

This chain links TRBV30 with TRBJ2-5; tentatively, D is TRBD1 or TRBD2 (6 bases each). The germline CDR1 and CDR2 sequences are GTSNPN and SVGIG (reference sequence). The CDR3 sequence is 16 residues long. V was trimmed by 2 bases and J by 4 bases, leaving 20 bases between them. The CDR3 sequence is CAWSRGTPGLGETQYF. CDR3 DNA sequence: TGTGCCTGGAGTAGGGGGACTCCTGGGCTGGGAGAGACCCAGTACTTC.

V usage is TRBV10-2 and J usage is TRBJ1-1; D might be TRBD1 (6 bases). CDR3 length equals 13 residues. The ends were cut back, 3 bases at V and 11 bases at J, with 16 bases in the middle. The germline V gene encodes CDR1 WSHSY and CDR2 SAAADI. In DNA, the CDR3 is TGCGCCAGCAGTGATATAGGACAGTCGTCGGCTTTCTTT. Amino acids: CASSDIGQSSAFF.

The chain combines TRBV30 with TRBJ1-2; a weak D match, TRBD1 (5 bases). Trimming took 3 bases from V and 4 from J, leaving 21 bases between them. Germline V CDR1 and CDR2: GTSNPN, SVGIG (reference sequence). The CDR3 is 16 residues long. The CDR3 DNA reads as TGTGCCTGGAGCGTTCCTCCCGGGACGGCGACCTATGGCTACACCTTC. Amino acid sequence: CAWSVPPGTATYGYTF.

The V call is TRBV5-1, the J call TRBJ1-3; D uncertain. The germline V gene has CDR1 SGHRS and CDR2 YFSETQ. The CDR3 is made up of 14 amino acids. The V end lost 0 bases, the J end lost 0 bases, and 4 bases lay between the germline ends. The CDR3 sequence is CASSLDSSGNTIYF. In nucleotides, the CDR3 is TGCGCCAGCAGCTTGGATAGCTCTGGAAACACCATATATTTT.

V gene TRBV7-2 combines with J gene TRBJ1-2; D call uncertain. This CDR3 comprises 15 residues. Germline V CDR1 and CDR2: SGHTA, FQGNSA. Between the trimmed V and J ends, which lost 1 base and 3 bases, there was a span of 12 bases. CDR3 nucleotide sequence: TGTGCCAGCAGCTTAGAGTACAGTAGGGACTATGGCTACACCTTC. Translated, it gives CASSLEYSRDYGYTF.

V is TRBV5-6 and J is TRBJ1-6; D remains unclear. The CDR3 is 14 residues long. In germline, CDR1 is SGHDT, CDR2 YYEEEE. The V gene lost 2 bases and the J gene lost 8 bases, with 11 bases spanning the gap. The CDR3: CASSLWQTHSPLHF. The CDR3 region has the DNA TGTGCCAGCAGCTTATGGCAGACGCATTCACCCCTCCACTTT.

This clone was seen a few times. The chain employs TRBV10-1 and TRBJ2-7, with D possibly being TRBD1 or TRBD2 (6 bases each). Germline V gene lookup returns CDR1 WNHNN and CDR2 SYGVQD (reference sequence). V was trimmed by 6 bases and J by 6 bases, leaving 27 bases between them. The CDR3 spans 17 residues. The DNA for the CDR3 is TGCGCCAGCAGGGCGGGGACATCGAGGCTCCTTCCTGGCGAGCAGTACGTC. Protein: CASRAGTSRLLPGEQYV.

The rearrangement joins TRBV5-1 to TRBJ1-2; tentative D call: TRBD1 (6 bases). CDR3 length: 15 amino acids. Germline values: CDR1 SGHRS, CDR2 YFSETQ. V shed 0 bases and J shed 5 bases, with 14 bases lying between them. The DNA for the CDR3 is TGCGCCAGCAGCTTGGAGGGACACGGGAAGTATGGCTACACCTTC. Amino acid sequence: CASSLEGHGKYGYTF.

This clone appeared once. The V and J genes are TRBV10-1 and TRBJ2-3; 7 bases are shared with TRBD1. The CDR3 spans 13 residues. V lost 3 bases and J lost 5; bases outside the gene matches: 2. Germline loops: CDR1 WNHNN, CDR2 SYGVQD (reference sequence). This CDR3 is CASSDRGRDTQYF. CDR3 in DNA: TGCGCCAGCAGTGATAGGGGGCGAGATACGCAGTATTTT.

V and J are TRBV30 and TRBJ1-6, with TRBD1 as a possible D gene (5 bases). Deletions cut 7 bases from V and 1 base from J, with 11 bases between. Per germline, CDR1 GTSNPN and CDR2 SVGIG (reference sequence). CDR3 length equals 14 residues. The CDR3 region is CASQGGSYNSPLHF. CDR3 sequence (DNA): TGTGCCTCCCAGGGAGGGTCCTATAATTCACCCCTCCACTTT.

V usage is TRBV11-2 and J usage is TRBJ2-7, with TRBD1 as a possible D gene (5 bases). Germline CDR1 and CDR2: SGHAT and FQNNGV. This CDR3 is built from 15 residues. With 0 bases removed from V and 0 bases from J, the gap between germline ends came to 9 bases. The CDR3 bases are TGTGCCAGCAGCTTAGATCGACAGTCCTCCTACGAGCAGTACGTC. Amino acid sequence: CASSLDRQSSYEQYV.

The chain uses TRBV11-2 and TRBJ2-5, with TRBD2 matching over 7 bases. V shed 5 bases and J 3 bases; nucleotides not matched to a gene: 9. CDR1 is SGHAT and CDR2 is FQNNGV in the germline V gene. The CDR3 spans 15 residues. The CDR3 sequence: CASSGRVGNKETQYF. The CDR3 DNA is TGTGCCAGCAGCGGGAGGGTCGGTAACAAAGAGACCCAGTACTTC.

J is TRBJ2-5 and V is TRBV4-1; tentative D call: TRBD2 (6 bases). Germline values: CDR1 MGHRA, CDR2 YSYEKL. V lost 4 bases to trimming and J lost 5 bases, with 17 bases between them. The CDR3 spans 15 residues. This CDR3 reads CASSRGGVSGETQYF. The CDR3 nucleotides read TGCGCCAGCAGCCGCGGAGGGGTCAGCGGGGAGACCCAGTACTTC.

The chain carries TRBV3-1 (or the pseudogene TRBV3-2) and TRBJ2-3; D remains unclear. V was cut by 4 bases and J by 3 bases, with 8 bases left in between. The CDR3 length is 13 residues. The germline CDR1 and CDR2 sequences are LGHDT and YNNKEL (reference sequence). The CDR3 is CASSLRSTDTQYF. Written as DNA, the CDR3 is TGTGCCAGCAGCCTACGTAGTACAGATACGCAGTATTTT.